The 21 T cell receptor beta chains presented below share a single source sample, sequenced in a study of tumor and adjacent non-tumor tissue in lung cancer. No cell sorting was done before RNA was extracted from the tissue. The normal lung tissue was taken more than 3 cm from the tumor edge. Three rounds of nested PCR, following a modified ARM-PCR protocol, produced the TCRbeta library. MiXCR, applied by TCRdb to the multiplex PCR reads, yields one record per CDR3 protein. The repertoire holds over 100,000 distinct CDR3 sequences, with 60% to 70% as singletons. Sequencing input: distant non-tumor lung tissue. The receptor set was obtained from a man aged 60 to 75 with non-small cell lung cancer.

This clonotype has only a few counts. Given a much more abundant clone one base away, this may be a read error. V is TRBV29-1 and J is TRBJ2-1; D tentatively fits TRBD1 or TRBD2 (5 bases each). Germline lookup yields CDR1 SQVTM and CDR2 ANQGSEA. This CDR3 spans 12 amino acids. The V gene lost 8 bases and the J gene lost 6 bases, with 14 bases spanning the gap. CDR3 nucleotides: TGCAGCTGGGGGTTAGGGGCCAATGAGCAGTTCTTC. Translating gives CSWGLGANEQFF.

Note on this clonotype: Relative to the germline gene, one junction end is altered; a read error may explain this. This chain uses TRBV4-1 with TRBJ2-7; D is perhaps TRBD1 or TRBD2 (5 bases each). The CDR3 is 15 residues long. CDR1 is MGHRA, CDR2 YSYEKL, per germline. The CDR3 DNA follows: TGCGCCAGCAGCCAAGGAGGCGAGGGGTTATACGAGCCGTACTTC. It encodes CASSQGGEGLYEPYF.

By share, this clonotype counts as medium-sized. The genes are TRBV12-3 or TRBV12-4 and TRBJ1-6; 8 bases match TRBD1. The CDR3 consists of 14 residues. The V segment lost 6 bases and the J segment 6 bases; nucleotides outside the gene matches: 4. CDR3 in amino acids: CASRQTGVNSPLHF. The CDR3 DNA follows: TGTGCCAGCAGACAGACAGGGGTTAATTCACCCCTCCACTTT.

This clonotype was counted many times. The rearrangement uses TRBV12-3 or TRBV12-4 and TRBJ2-6, with D perhaps TRBD2 (5 bases). V lost 7 bases and J 1 base, leaving 11 bases between the germline ends. The length of the CDR3 is 15 residues. The CDR3 here is CASTRTPSGANVLTF. In DNA, the CDR3 is TGTGCCAGCACCAGGACTCCTTCTGGGGCCAACGTCCTGACTTTC.

The chain recombines TRBV10-3 with TRBJ1-6; D gene uncertain. V was clipped by 4 bases and J by 7 bases, with 23 bases between them. The CDR3 covers 18 residues. Germline CDR1 ENHRY, CDR2 SYGVKD. CDR3 coding DNA: TGTGCCATCAGTGGGTCCGCAGCGGGGAGGCGAATGAATTCACCCCTCCACTTT. This encodes CAISGSAAGRRMNSPLHF.

Concerning this clonotype: At one of its ends the junction is not consistent with the germline gene, which may arise from a read error. The rearrangement joins TRBV12-3 or TRBV12-4 to TRBJ2-1, with D tentatively TRBD1 (5 bases). This CDR3 is 15 amino acids long. CDR3 sequence (DNA): TGTGCCAGCAGTTTAGGGCAGGGCTCCTACGATGAACAGTTCTTC. It yields the protein CASSLGQGSYDEQFF.

The chain is built from TRBV6-1 and TRBJ1-2; TRBD1 aligns across 8 bases. Trimming at V came to 4 bases and at J to 4 bases, leaving 11 bases not matched to a gene. The CDR3 runs to 16 residues. Germline assignment: CDR1 MNHNS and CDR2 SASEGT. CDR3 bases: TGTGCCAGCAGTGGGTCCGTAATCGGACAGGGCTATGGCTACACCTTC. As protein: CASSGSVIGQGYGYTF.

This clonotype was seen a handful of times. A much more abundant neighbour one base away suggests this may be a read error. The chain combines TRBV12-3 or TRBV12-4 with TRBJ2-4; D assignment may be TRBD1 or TRBD2 (5 bases each). The CDR3 extends over 13 amino acids. Trimming left V 6 bases short and J 8 bases short, with 14 bases between. The CDR3 loop is CASRRRVGDIQYF. The CDR3 bases are TGTGCCAGCAGACGACGGGTGGGGGACATTCAGTACTTC.

On this clonotype itself: Germline and junction disagree at one end, which may indicate a read error. The chain carries TRBV11-2 and TRBJ2-2; TRBD2 is a possible D gene (5 bases). Germline CDR1 is SGHAT and CDR2 is FQNNGV. This CDR3 contains 14 residues. DNA of the CDR3: TGTGCCAGCAGGCTCGAGGAGCTCACCGGGGAACTGTTTTTT. Translation gives CASRLEELTGELFF.

This clonotype was observed at least ten times. The rearrangement joins TRBV11-2 to TRBJ2-3; maybe TRBD2 (5 bases). From germline, CDR1 is SGHAT and CDR2 FQNNGV. There are 15 residues in the CDR3. Trimming cost V 5 bases and J 2 bases, with 14 bases left between them. In DNA form, the CDR3 reads TGTGCCAGCAGCCCACTAGAAACAGACACAGATACGCAGTATTTT. This encodes CASSPLETDTDTQYF.

This clonotype has just a few counts. The rearrangement links TRBV28 to TRBJ1-3, with D possibly matching TRBD1 (5 bases). This CDR3 region has 13 residues. Germline CDR1 reads MDHEN; CDR2 reads SYDVKM. Between the trimmed V and J ends, which lost 5 bases and 4 bases, there was a span of 9 bases. CDR3 nucleotides: TGTGCCAGCAGTCGGGACGACGGAAACACCATATATTTT. This codes for CASSRDDGNTIYF. The whole variable domain, remainder taken from reference TRBV28 and TRBJ1-3, is DVKVTQSSRYLVKRTGEKVFLECVQDMDHENMFWYRQDPGLGLRLIYFSYDVKMKEKGDIPEGYSVSREKKERFSLILESASTNQTSMYLCASSRDDGNTIYFGEGSWLTVV.

This clonotype was observed a few times. As the CDR3 is not closed by the conserved phenylalanine or tryptophan, this likely results from a read error. This rearrangement joins TRBV11-2 to TRBJ1-2; D is uncertain. V lost 5 bases, J lost 2 bases, and 12 bases lay in between. Per the germline V gene, CDR1 is SGHAT and CDR2 is FQNNGV. The CDR3 totals 14 residues. CDR3 in amino acids: CASSPLAGNYGYTS. The CDR3 nucleotides read TGTGCCAGCAGCCCCCTAGCAGGAAACTATGGCTACACCTCC.

Ten or more counts support this clonotype. This chain joins TRBV6-5 and TRBJ2-7; the D gene is possibly TRBD2 (6 bases). Trimming took 6 bases from V and 2 from J, leaving 11 bases between them. Germline V lookup: CDR1 MNHEY, CDR2 SVGAGI. The CDR3 spans 13 residues. CDR3 DNA: TGTGCCAGCAGCCTCGGGGGAACCTACGAGCAGTACTTC. Its protein is CASSLGGTYEQYF.

About this clonotype itself: A much larger clone differs from this one at a single base, so this may be a read error. The chain carries TRBV20-1 and TRBJ2-1; 10 nucleotides match TRBD2. Trimming cost V 6 bases and J 0 bases; bases outside gene matches: 8. Germline-derived CDR1 and CDR2 are DFQATT and SNEGSKA (reference sequence). The CDR3 is 16 residues long. Written as DNA, the CDR3 is TGCAGTGCAGACGGACTAGCGGAAAGCTCCTACAATGAGCAGTTCTTC. This sequence encodes CSADGLAESSYNEQFF.

This clonotype has at least ten counts. The genes are TRBV4-3 and TRBJ2-2, with 8 bases that match TRBD1. Germline CDR1 and CDR2: LGHNA and YSLEER. V lost 3 bases, J lost 7 bases, and 7 bases stayed unmatched. The CDR3 covers 15 residues. The DNA of the CDR3 is TGCGCCAGCAGCCATCCTACAGGGGGACACGGGGAGCTGTTTTTT. Translating it yields CASSHPTGGHGELFF.

As regards this clonotype: One end of the junction is discordant with germline, which a read error may explain. This rearrangement joins TRBV6-5 to TRBJ2-2; D is perhaps TRBD1 or TRBD2 (5 bases each). The CDR3 runs to 14 residues. Germline CDR1 and CDR2: MNHEY and SVGAGI. CDR3 DNA: TGTGCCAACAGTTACTCGACAGACACCGGGGAGCTATTTTTT. This codes for CANSYSTDTGELFF.

With respect to this clonotype: One end of the junction is discordant with germline, which a read error may explain. V usage is TRBV11-3 and J usage is TRBJ2-3, with D uncertain. This CDR3 is 14 amino acids long. The germline CDR1 and CDR2 sequences are SGHNT and YENEEA. The CDR3 nucleotides read TGTACCAGCAGCTTAGTCGGCTACACAGTTATGCAGTATTTT. This sequence encodes CTSSLVGYTVMQYF.

In its sample, this clonotype was seen many times. The V call is TRBV6-1, the J call TRBJ2-3, with TRBD2 as a possible D gene (5 bases). The V end was cut by 7 bases, the J end by 2 bases, with 19 bases between. Germline CDR1 and CDR2: MNHNS and SASEGT. This CDR3 is 16 amino acids long. The CDR3 DNA follows: TGTGCCAGCAAATCAGCGGTAGTGTTCTTCACAGATACGCAGTATTTT. It codes for CASKSAVVFFTDTQYF.

About this clonotype itself: One end of the junction is discordant with germline, which a read error may explain. The chain has TRBV6-2 or TRBV6-3 and TRBJ2-3; 9 bases are a match to TRBD2. The CDR3 sequence is 16 residues long. The germline gives CDR1 MNHEY, CDR2 SVGEGT. The DNA of the CDR3 is TGTGACAGCAGTTGCGGTCTAGCGGGGAGCACAGATACGCAGTATTTT. Amino acid sequence: CDSSCGLAGSTDTQYF.

This clonotype was seen a few times. A much larger clone differs by one base, so this may be a read error. V and J are TRBV6-5 and TRBJ2-3; TRBD2 aligns across 16 bases. Looked up from germline, CDR1 is MNHEY and CDR2 is SVGAGI. The CDR3 totals 16 residues. J was trimmed by 8 bases and V by 5 bases; bases with no gene match: 7. The CDR3 DNA follows: TGTGCCAGCAGTGGGACTAGCGGGGGGGTGTTGGGTACGCAGTATTTT. Translating it yields CASSGTSGGVLGTQYF.

This clonotype was counted many times. The CDR3 DNA sequence: TGTGCCAGCAGCCGGGGACTAGCGGGAGAATACGAGCAGTACTTC. Translating gives CASSRGLAGEYEQYF. V usage is TRBV6-2 or TRBV6-3 and J usage is TRBJ2-7, with TRBD2 matching 14 bases. This CDR3 has 15 residues. The ends lost 6 bases at V and 4 bases at J; junction bases unmatched: 5. The V gene's germline CDR1 is MNHEY and CDR2 SVGEGT.